This T cell receptor (beta chain) came from a study of PD-1 blockade in classical Hodgkin lymphoma. With no exception, relapse followed autologous stem cell transplantation in all patients, and brentuximab vedotin exposure varied. Data came from immunoSEQ multiplex PCR; TCRdb stores just in-frame clones and leaves some out. Of about 100,000 clones detected, roughly 91% appear once; the ten largest clones hold under 8%. The TCR comes from a human donor with classical Hodgkin lymphoma. Sequences were derived from peripheral blood mononuclear cells (PBMCs), sampled before the second cycle of nivolumab.

The CDR3, as DNA: TGTGCCAGCAGCCTGACAATTTTACAAGAGACCCAGTACTTC. It yields the protein CASSLTILQETQYF. This rearrangement joins TRBV6-5 to TRBJ2-5; D uncertain. Between the trimmed V and J ends, which lost 6 bases and 2 bases, there was a span of 13 bases. The CDR3 is 14 residues long. CDR1 and CDR2 (germline): MNHEY, SVGAGI.